Sequencing of this T cell receptor beta chain was carried out in a study of Graves' ophthalmopathy and Graves' hyperthyroidism. Amplification of the TCR beta CDR3 regions used RNA transcripts (as template). HTBI primers were employed in first-round RT-PCR, then a second-round multiplex PCR followed. TCRdb reprocessed the multiplex PCR reads with MiXCR, giving one entry per CDR3 protein. Here the sample spans some 150,000 distinct CDR3 sequences, roughly two fifths being singletons. This clonotype was picked up many times. The germline gives CDR1 MDHEN, CDR2 SYDVKM. The CDR3 runs 15 residues. V lost 4 bases to trimming and J lost 6 bases; unmatched junction nucleotides: 9.

The sequenced sample was peripheral blood. The chain employs TRBV28 and TRBJ2-7; the match to TRBD2 covers 10 bases. This TCR was sampled from a man aged 25-45 years with Graves' ophthalmopathy. This chain's CDR3 is CASSSATSGIFEQYF. The DNA of the CDR3 is TGTGCCAGCAGTTCCGCCACTAGCGGGATTTTCGAGCAGTACTTC.